A selection of T cell receptor beta chains follows, all from one sample in a study of cytomegalovirus exposure and HLA in healthy donors. Some clones are missing from TCRdb's copy, which holds only in-frame ones; the method was immunoSEQ multiplex PCR. There are approximately 170,000 clones in the sample; around 78% occur only once, and roughly 6.4% lies in the top ten. The specimen sequenced was PBMCs. These receptors all stem from a woman in her forties in good health and CMV-seropositive. Both conserved end residues are part of each CDR3. Fields, in order: V gene, J gene, CDR3 protein.

TRBV7-2	TRBJ1-5	CASSLDRVQPQHF
TRBV5-6	TRBJ1-1	CASSLQRSTEAFF
TRBV2	TRBJ2-1	CAIEGQGAGNEQFF
TRBV20-1	TRBJ2-5	CSPYETQYF
TRBV5-1	TRBJ2-2	CASSPPGGGGTGELFF
TRBV30	TRBJ2-5	CAWSVRQGGEETQYF
TRBV19	TRBJ1-5	CASSAFPDRDQPQHF
TRBV2	TRBJ1-2	CASSSPGQGYGYTF
TRBV6-1	TRBJ2-1	CASSEAGGDGYNEQFF
TRBV30	TRBJ2-1	CAWSRLSGVMNEQFF
TRBV5-1	TRBJ1-1	CASSLVSGSAFF
TRBV7-2	TRBJ2-7	CASSSRLSYEQYF
TRBV28	TRBJ2-7	CASRRQSNYEQYF
TRBV5-1	TRBJ2-1	CASSLVVRGAYNEQFF
TRBV6-1	TRBJ1-2	CASRDTRNYGYTF
TRBV5-6	TRBJ1-2	CASSLDRNPYGYTF
TRBV28	TRBJ1-1	CASLAGNTEAFF
TRBV28	TRBJ1-4	CASSLSGTAYEKLFF
TRBV19	TRBJ1-1	CASSMERGSTEAFF
TRBV7-9	TRBJ2-7	CSSSPPGLSYEQYF
TRBV5-8	TRBJ2-7	CASSLRQGTYEQYF
TRBV11-2	TRBJ2-2	CASSLSDGGVGAGELFF
TRBV6-6	TRBJ1-2	CCTGEDYGYTF
TRBV2	TRBJ2-7	CASIQDRGDEQYF
TRBV7-2	TRBJ1-1	CASSLDRDTEAFF
TRBV5-1	TRBJ1-2	CASSFGTGDYGYTF
TRBV5-4	TRBJ2-2	CASSLSGGNTGELFF
TRBV19	TRBJ2-2	CASSPQGEGISGELFF
TRBV19	TRBJ2-3	CASSILAGGTSDTQYF
TRBV7-3	TRBJ2-1	CASSSRGGPYNEQFF
TRBV18	TRBJ1-2	CASSPMLSGQGASNYGYTF
TRBV21-1	TRBJ1-2	CASSPLPGQGEVNYGYTF
TRBV7-6	TRBJ2-1	CASSIASGGVNEQFF
TRBV29-1	TRBJ1-2	CSVGGQDGYTF
TRBV19	TRBJ1-5	CASSISVNQGGSQPQHF
TRBV4-2	TRBJ1-1	CASSQDAQYATEAFF
TRBV7-3	TRBJ1-1	CASSLMASTGLFF
TRBV5-4	TRBJ2-5	CASSSTNSQETQYF
TRBV5-4	TRBJ2-3	CASSLGRGADTQYF
TRBV5-1	TRBJ2-2	CASSDQGNTGELFF
TRBV27	TRBJ2-3	CASLPGNGGTQYF
TRBV5-1	TRBJ1-1	CASSSGHPNTEAFF
TRBV9	TRBJ2-1	CASSVEELRGEQFF